The TCR beta chain under discussion was sequenced for a study of cytomegalovirus exposure and HLA in healthy donors (dated by TCRdb to the late 2010s). General notes on the study: An earlier analysis of approximately 640 of the donors reported 250 to 350 Gb of sequence data and about 100 million unique TCR beta sequences from roughly 180 million T cells. Using immunosequencing, the study profiled T cell repertoires from 666 subjects and related those repertoires to cytomegalovirus serostatus. Donor age, sex, ethnicity and CMV serostatus were collected together with the repertoire data. The study combined high-throughput TCR immunosequencing, statistical association of individual TCRs with disease status, and machine learning to predict cytomegalovirus infection status. Every repertoire in the discovery cohort had been generated on one and the same sequencing platform. Because of strong linkage in the cohort, 5 or 6 DR-DQ haplotypes were treated as single units for association and clustering. The aim of the study was to test whether cataloging public T cell receptors could identify signatures of past pathogen exposure. Among the roughly 410 genotyped donors, approximately 82% belonged to the genetic ancestry cluster associated with self-reported Caucasian donors. In a later genetic analysis, genome-wide SNP genotypes for about three fifths of the roughly 670 donors were used, and that subset was treated as a discovery cohort. Besides the first cohort of around 670 subjects, a separate validation cohort made up of about 120 different subjects was used. In an earlier analysis of 500 to 650 of the donors, high-throughput TCR beta sequencing was used to judge whether each TCR beta V gene segment behaved as functional or pseudogenic. Both class I and class II loci were covered by HLA typing, at four-digit resolution. Rather than using new phenotypic data, the later analysis identified candidate immune exposures from TCR beta sequences and from how often those sequences occurred across donors. On average, around 200,000 unique TCR beta nucleotide sequences were sequenced per donor among about 400 genotyped donors of the cohort, with 15% to 20% of those sequences being non-productive. Typing coverage differed by locus: A, B, C, DRB1 and DQB1 were typed in about 629-640 donors, DQA1 in about 500, DPA1 in 606, and DPB1 in just under 490. A later analysis re-analyzed previously published TCR beta repertoires from about 600 donors and added high-resolution HLA genotyping to study TCR occurrence patterns. Approximately 300 gigabases of sequencing data and around 85 million unique TCR sequences made up an early release that covered 500 to 650 HLA-typed donors. Study-wide conclusions, independent of this receptor: According to a later analysis, TCR association rates differed among HLA loci, with DRB1 alleles showing the most associated TCRs and HLA-C alleles showing the fewest. According to a later analysis, parvovirus B19, influenza, CMV and Epstein-Barr virus appeared linked to several top co-occurrence clusters. A later analysis associated 17,000 or so TCR beta sequences with specific HLA alleles at a false discovery rate of 0.05. In this cohort, only TCR beta chains were sequenced, and detectable features were limited by the absence of alpha or paired-chain data. The classifier was reported to diagnose cytomegalovirus status with high specificity and sensitivity in both the original and validation cohorts. Roughly uniform sequencing depth across donors was assumed in presence/absence analyses, although this assumption may not hold. Because counts were too low, some 17 rarely observed V segments, including chromosome 9 orphons, were excluded from the earlier analysis of some 590 of the donors. An earlier analysis of approximately 530 of the donors showed that most TCR beta V segments appeared in productive rearrangements either about 90% or about 30% of the time, which broadly matched IMGT annotations. In a later analysis, most CMV-associated TCR beta chains were found to appear HLA-restricted, with HLA associations seemingly driven largely by CMV exposure. In vitro tests confirmed that a few of the cytomegalovirus-associated TCR beta chains recognize cytomegalovirus antigens. V-gene and J-gene trimming of TCR beta chains was associated with a missense DCLRE1C variant in a later genetic analysis, and the association was replicated in an independent cohort. Immune exposure information for the cohort was limited to CMV serostatus. Assigning TCR associations to individual alleles was difficult when HLA alleles, especially DR and DQ, strongly co-occurred. A cluster of highly shared sequence variants was judged likely to be a technical artifact of the sequencing pipeline. The authors suggested that the approach could potentially be generalized to other disease states and immunological phenotypes. Across donors, most TCR sequences were observed very rarely, whereas some public TCRs were present in many individuals. A further reported finding was that TCR beta sequences accurately predicted the HLA-A and HLA-B alleles for most subjects in the first cohort. Compared with equally common non-associated chains, HLA-associated TCR beta chains in a later analysis were more clonally expanded and had lower generation probabilities. Correlated functional status among segregating V segments might reflect linkage disequilibrium, but an unknown experimental factor could not be ruled out. Because HLA typing was unavailable for some donors at each locus, only the typed subset was used in association tests. In a later genetic analysis, fewer N-insertions in productive TCRs were reported among donors in an Asian-associated ancestry cluster than the roughly 700-donor mean. In the study, some 160 TCR beta chains were listed as associated with cytomegalovirus. Some IMGT-functional V segments, including TRBV6-2 and TRBV6-3, could not be told apart with the 87-base-pair reads, so those segments were excluded.

Turning to this clone: Its recognized antigen is unknown. Base qualities were left out, and no much larger clone turns up one base away.

The germline V gene supplies CDR1 MDHEN and CDR2 SYDVKM. The junction shows trimming of 6 bases on V and 4 bases on J, and the gene matches do not reach 8 bases of it. The CDR3 contains 16 residues, cysteine and phenylalanine counted. Here the CDR3 DNA is all that survives: 48 bases in frame from base 1. The method behind the library was the immunoSEQ multiplex PCR assay. For the multiplex PCR, a mixture combining 60 forward primers for TCR Vbeta segments and 13 reverse primers for TCR Jbeta segments was used. A multiplex PCR assay on genomic DNA amplified the CDR3 region of rearranged TCR beta genes. Amplified TCR beta libraries were sequenced as 87-base-pair reads on the Illumina HiSeq System. The original methods were these. A later analysis counted about 80 million unique TCR beta chains across the roughly 700 repertoires, and around 9.9 million of these chains were shared by at least two donors. Raw reads were error-corrected and collapsed into unique sequences with a nearest-neighbor algorithm that merged closely related sequences to remove PCR and sequencing errors. To assign V, D and J gene segments, CDR3 sequences were aligned to IMGT reference sequences. Each retained sequence needed at least a six-nucleotide match to both a V gene segment and a J gene segment. Rearrangements were called productive when the CDR3 lacked stop codons and stayed in frame with V and J; all others were non-productive. Following IMGT convention, CDR3 was defined as the stretch from the second conserved V-encoded cysteine up to the conserved J-encoded phenylalanine. The earlier analysis of fewer than 750 of the donors excluded sequences that lacked an unambiguous match to a single V gene segment. An earlier analysis of almost 600 of the donors classified V segments as functional when productive rearrangements were above 56.7% and as segregating when the standard deviation between donors was above 5%. A statistical classification framework was built to diagnose cytomegalovirus status from the catalog of TCR beta chain sequences. In a later analysis, TCR nucleotide sequences were compared against IMGT/GENE-DB human TR gene sequences so that V and J genes could be assigned. In a later analysis, CDR3 sequences and most-parsimonious VDJ recombination scenarios were assigned using the TCRdist pipeline. In a later analysis, each TCR beta chain was defined by its CDR3 amino acid sequence together with its V-gene family, and reads without a unique V-gene family were excluded. In a later analysis, 450 to 600 highly shared, low-generation-probability nucleotide sequences were removed to address suspected cross-contamination and a sequencing artifact. In a later analysis, a clonal expansion index for each public chain was calculated from normalized within-repertoire ranks of inferred template counts. A later analysis computed generation probabilities with a VDJ recombination model fitted to out-of-frame rearrangements, and checked the results against IGoR. In a later analysis, hypergeometric tests were used to score TCR-TCR, TCR-HLA and TCR-CMV co-occurrence, with a repertoire-size bias correction applied to TCR pairs. A later analysis estimated false discovery rates by permuting HLA or CMV assignments 20 times. In a later analysis, co-occurring TCRs were grouped using DBSCAN, and TCRdist sequence similarity was added for clustering within HLA-allele-positive subsets. Repertoires with fewer than 30,000 or more than 120,000 public chains were left out of co-occurrence clustering, as were four to six repertoires with anomalous nucleotide sharing. TCRdb retrieved this table from immuneACCESS and kept in-frame rearrangements only. Not all clones are present; in checked studies, unresolved V genes account for under half, and no reason is known for the remainder. V, J and clone size reflect that table, while D and trimming were determined from the DNA. Within this sample are 85,000 to 130,000 clones, with roughly 82% of them counted one time only. Clones ranked in the top ten supply more than 0.95% of the sample.

In total, fewer than 750 healthy bone marrow donors made up the cohort. At the time of sampling, every cohort member was nominally healthy, though immune exposures that went unrecorded were likely present. The donor tested CMV seronegative and was one of the 352 seronegative cohort members. A peripheral blood sample was provided by each donor, and peripheral blood mononuclear cells were used for TCR beta sequencing. Genomic DNA extraction from the blood cell samples was performed with the Qiagen DNeasy Blood Extraction Kit. This TCR was sampled from a young woman in good health and CMV-seronegative. Sample: PBMCs. The V gene is TRBV28 and the J gene is TRBJ1-5; 11 bases in the middle match TRBD1. The CDR3 has the sequence CASSFLDRGQNQPQHF. At the DNA level, the sequence is TGTGCCAGCAGCTTTCTGGACAGGGGGCAGAATCAGCCCCAGCATTTT.